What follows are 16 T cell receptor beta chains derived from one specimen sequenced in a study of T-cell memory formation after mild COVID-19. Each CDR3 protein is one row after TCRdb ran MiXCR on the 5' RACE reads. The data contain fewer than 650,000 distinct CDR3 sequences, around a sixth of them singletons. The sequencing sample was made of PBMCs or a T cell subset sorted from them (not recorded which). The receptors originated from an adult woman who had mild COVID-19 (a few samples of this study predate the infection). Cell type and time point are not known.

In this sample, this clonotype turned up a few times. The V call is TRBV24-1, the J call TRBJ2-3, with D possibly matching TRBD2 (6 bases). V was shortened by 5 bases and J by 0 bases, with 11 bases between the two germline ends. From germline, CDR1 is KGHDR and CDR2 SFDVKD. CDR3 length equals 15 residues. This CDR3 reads CATSARDSSTDTQYF. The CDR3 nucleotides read TGTGCCACCAGTGCCAGGGACTCCAGCACAGATACGCAGTATTTT.

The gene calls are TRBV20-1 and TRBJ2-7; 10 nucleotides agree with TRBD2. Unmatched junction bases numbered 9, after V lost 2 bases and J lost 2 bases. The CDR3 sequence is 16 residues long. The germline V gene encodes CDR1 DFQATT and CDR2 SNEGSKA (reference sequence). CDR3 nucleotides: TGCAGTGCTAGAATGCTAGCGGGAGTTTATGCCTACGAGCAGTACTTC. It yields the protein CSARMLAGVYAYEQYF.

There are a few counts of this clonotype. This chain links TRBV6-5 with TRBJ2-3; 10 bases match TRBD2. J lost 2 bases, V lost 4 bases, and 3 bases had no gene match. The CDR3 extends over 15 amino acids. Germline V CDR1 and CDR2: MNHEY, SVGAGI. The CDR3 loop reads CASSFSGGVTDTQYF. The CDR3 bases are TGTGCCAGCAGTTTCAGCGGGGGGGTCACAGATACGCAGTATTTT.

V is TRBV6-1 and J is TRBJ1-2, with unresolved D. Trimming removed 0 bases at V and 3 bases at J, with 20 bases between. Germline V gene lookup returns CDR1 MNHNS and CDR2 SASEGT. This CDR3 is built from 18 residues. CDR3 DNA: TGTGCCAGCAGTGAAGCGCTCCGGCCTCCCCGACGGGACTATGGCTACACCTTC. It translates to CASSEALRPPRRDYGYTF.

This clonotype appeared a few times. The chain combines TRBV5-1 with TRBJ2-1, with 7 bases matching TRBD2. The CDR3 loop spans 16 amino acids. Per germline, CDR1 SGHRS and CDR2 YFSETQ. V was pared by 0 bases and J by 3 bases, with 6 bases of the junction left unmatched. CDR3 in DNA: TGCGCCAGCAGCTTGGTAGGTGGGGGGGGCTACAATGAGCAGTTCTTC. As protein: CASSLVGGGGYNEQFF.

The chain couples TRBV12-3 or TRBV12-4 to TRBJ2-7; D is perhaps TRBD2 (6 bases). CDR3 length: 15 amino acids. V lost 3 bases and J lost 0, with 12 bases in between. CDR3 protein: CASSLGGMISYEQYF. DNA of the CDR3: TGTGCCAGCAGTTTGGGCGGGATGATCTCCTACGAGCAGTACTTC.

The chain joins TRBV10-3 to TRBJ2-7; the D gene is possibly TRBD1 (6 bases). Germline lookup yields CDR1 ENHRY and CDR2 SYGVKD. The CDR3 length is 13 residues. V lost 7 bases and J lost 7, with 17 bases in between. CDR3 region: CAITTGHLLEQYF. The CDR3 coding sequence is TGTGCCATCACGACAGGCCACCTCCTGGAGCAGTACTTC.

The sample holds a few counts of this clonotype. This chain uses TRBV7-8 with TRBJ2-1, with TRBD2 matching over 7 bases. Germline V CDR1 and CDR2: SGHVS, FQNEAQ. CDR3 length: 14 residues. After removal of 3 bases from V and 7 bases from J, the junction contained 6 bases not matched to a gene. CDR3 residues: CASSFNGGLNEQFF. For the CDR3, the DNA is TGTGCCAGCAGCTTTAACGGGGGGTTAAATGAGCAGTTCTTC.

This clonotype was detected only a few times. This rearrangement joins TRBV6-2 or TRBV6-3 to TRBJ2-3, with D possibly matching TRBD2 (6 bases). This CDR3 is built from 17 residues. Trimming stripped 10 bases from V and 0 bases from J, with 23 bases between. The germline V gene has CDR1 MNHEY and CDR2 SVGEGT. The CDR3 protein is CATRKAGRGGSTDTQYF. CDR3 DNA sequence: TGTGCCACTAGGAAGGCGGGAAGGGGTGGGAGCACAGATACGCAGTATTTT.

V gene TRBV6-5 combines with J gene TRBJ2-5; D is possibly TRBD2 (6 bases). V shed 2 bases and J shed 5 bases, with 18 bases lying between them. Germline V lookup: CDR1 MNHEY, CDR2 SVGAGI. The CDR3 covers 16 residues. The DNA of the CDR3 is TGTGCCAGCAGTTACGGCCCCCCCGGGAGCGGGGAGACCCAGTACTTC. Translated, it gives CASSYGPPGSGETQYF.

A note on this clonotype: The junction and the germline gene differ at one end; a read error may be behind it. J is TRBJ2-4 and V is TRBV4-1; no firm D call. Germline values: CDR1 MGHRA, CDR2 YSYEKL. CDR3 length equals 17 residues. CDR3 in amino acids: CASSKDESRQAKNIQYF. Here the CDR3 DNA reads TGCGCCAGCAGCAAAGATGAGAGTCGACAAGCCAAAAACATTCAGTACTTC.

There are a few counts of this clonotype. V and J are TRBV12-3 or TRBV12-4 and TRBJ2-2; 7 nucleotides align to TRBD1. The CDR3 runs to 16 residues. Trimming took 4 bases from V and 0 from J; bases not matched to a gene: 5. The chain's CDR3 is CASSSRDSPNTGELFF. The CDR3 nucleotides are TGTGCCAGCAGTTCACGGGACAGTCCGAACACCGGGGAGCTGTTTTTT.

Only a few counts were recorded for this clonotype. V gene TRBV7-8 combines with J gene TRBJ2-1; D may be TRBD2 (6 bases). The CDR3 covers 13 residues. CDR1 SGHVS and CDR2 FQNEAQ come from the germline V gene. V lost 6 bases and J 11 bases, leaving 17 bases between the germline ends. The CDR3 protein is CASRETSSAKQFF. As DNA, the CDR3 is TGTGCCAGCAGGGAAACTTCTAGCGCAAAGCAGTTCTTC.

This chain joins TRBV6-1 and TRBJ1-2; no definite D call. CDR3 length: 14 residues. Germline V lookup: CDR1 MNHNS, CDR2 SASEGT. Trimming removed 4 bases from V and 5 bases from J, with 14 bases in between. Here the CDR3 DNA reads TGTGCCAGCAGTGCGAGGACTCCTCCTTATGGCTACACCTTC. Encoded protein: CASSARTPPYGYTF.

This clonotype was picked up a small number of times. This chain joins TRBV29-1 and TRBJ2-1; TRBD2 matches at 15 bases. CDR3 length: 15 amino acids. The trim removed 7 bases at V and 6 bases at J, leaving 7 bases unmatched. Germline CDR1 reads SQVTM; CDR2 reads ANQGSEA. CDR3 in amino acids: CSGTSGGAFINEQFF. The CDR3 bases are TGCAGCGGGACTAGCGGGGGGGCCTTTATCAATGAGCAGTTCTTC.

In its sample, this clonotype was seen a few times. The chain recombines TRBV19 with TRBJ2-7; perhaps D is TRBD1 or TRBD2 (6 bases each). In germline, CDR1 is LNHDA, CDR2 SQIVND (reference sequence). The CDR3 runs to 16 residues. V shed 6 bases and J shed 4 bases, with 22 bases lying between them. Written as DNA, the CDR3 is TGTGCCAGTAGCACCGGCCTTGGGGGGCATCGTTACGAGCAGTACTTC. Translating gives CASSTGLGGHRYEQYF.